A selection of T cell receptor beta chains follows, all from one sample in a study of CD8+CD57+ T cells in acquired aplastic anemia. MiXCR, applied by TCRdb to the reads, yields one record per CDR3 protein. The sample yields 210,000 or so distinct CDR3 sequences, approximately 51% seen once. The sample comprised sorted CD4+, CD8+, or CD8+CD57+ T cells (not recorded which) from PBMCs. These receptors all come from a human donor with aplastic anemia. Both conserved end residues are part of each CDR3. A D gene is named only where the DNA matches it firmly. Some rows mark clone size as missing; the rest say once, few, many or name a class of expanded clone.

cdr3_nt: TGCGCCAGCAGCTTGGCGGGGGACAGGGGGCTGACAGTACACTATGGCTACACCTTC
cdr3_aa: CASSLAGDRGLTVHYGYTF
d_call: TRBD1
clone_size: -
v_call: TRBV5-1
j_call: TRBJ1-2

cdr3_nt: TGTGCCAGCAGCTTGTGGACCGGGACCGCTAACTGTGGCTACACCTTC
cdr3_aa: CASSLWTGTANCGYTF
d_call: -
clone_size: -
v_call: TRBV5-5
j_call: TRBJ1-2

cdr3_nt: TGTGCCAGCAGCTGGACAGGGGCAAGGGAGACCCAGTACTTC
cdr3_aa: CASSWTGARETQYF
d_call: TRBD1
clone_size: -
v_call: TRBV11-2
j_call: TRBJ2-5

cdr3_nt: -
cdr3_aa: CASSWGQGIGKYF
d_call: -
clone_size: -
v_call: TRBV19
j_call: TRBJ2-7

cdr3_nt: TGTGCCACCGTTAAGCCGGGACAGCCTGGAAACACCATATATTTT
cdr3_aa: CATVKPGQPGNTIYF
d_call: TRBD1
clone_size: -
v_call: TRBV24-1
j_call: TRBJ1-3

cdr3_nt: TGCAGCGTTTCGGACAGGGCGGACACCGGGGAGCTGTTTTTT
cdr3_aa: CSVSDRADTGELFF
d_call: TRBD1
clone_size: -
v_call: TRBV29-1
j_call: TRBJ2-2

cdr3_nt: TGTGCCAGCGGGGGGGGCAACTATGGCTACACCTTC
cdr3_aa: CASGGGNYGYTF
d_call: -
clone_size: few
v_call: TRBV3-1
j_call: TRBJ1-2

cdr3_nt: TGTGCCAGCAGTTCTAGCGGGGGCGTCTACAATGAGCAGTTCTTC
cdr3_aa: CASSSSGGVYNEQFF
d_call: TRBD2
clone_size: many
v_call: TRBV6-4
j_call: TRBJ2-1

cdr3_nt: TGTGCCAGCAGCTTCCGGGCAGCCGCTTCGGATGGCTACACCTTC
cdr3_aa: CASSFRAAASDGYTF
d_call: -
clone_size: -
v_call: TRBV5-6
j_call: TRBJ1-2

cdr3_nt: TGTGCCAGCAGCTTAGTTAGTCCTGGCTCTGGAAACACCTTC
cdr3_aa: CASSLVSPGSGNTF
d_call: -
clone_size: -
v_call: TRBV7-2
j_call: TRBJ1-2

cdr3_nt: TGTGCCAGTATTTCAGGGACCTCTGGAAACACCATATATTTT
cdr3_aa: CASISGTSGNTIYF
d_call: -
clone_size: many
v_call: TRBV19
j_call: TRBJ1-3

cdr3_nt: TGTGCCAGTAGGGGGCCGAACACTGAAGCTTTCTTC
cdr3_aa: CASRGPNTEAFF
d_call: TRBD1
clone_size: -
v_call: TRBV6-2/TRBV6-3
j_call: TRBJ1-1

cdr3_nt: TGTGCCAGCATCGAGACAGGGGAGTCCGGCTGTGGCTACACCTTC
cdr3_aa: CASIETGESGCGYTF
d_call: TRBD1
clone_size: -
v_call: TRBV2
j_call: TRBJ1-2

cdr3_nt: TGTGCCAGCAGCCCGCGAGTGTGGACAACTAATGAAAAACTGTTTTTT
cdr3_aa: CASSPRVWTTNEKLFF
d_call: -
clone_size: -
v_call: TRBV7-8
j_call: TRBJ1-4

cdr3_nt: TGTGCCAGCAACCCGGAGACAGCTAGCAATCAGCCCCAGCATTTT
cdr3_aa: CASNPETASNQPQHF
d_call: -
clone_size: many
v_call: TRBV6-6
j_call: TRBJ1-5

cdr3_nt: TGCAGTGCCCCGACAGGGGGAGGGGAAAAACTGTTTTTT
cdr3_aa: CSAPTGGGEKLFF
d_call: TRBD1
clone_size: -
v_call: TRBV20-1
j_call: TRBJ1-4

cdr3_nt: TGTGCCAGTAGTATAGCGGCCGGGACAGTCAACTATGGCTACACCTTC
cdr3_aa: CASSIAAGTVNYGYTF
d_call: TRBD1
clone_size: -
v_call: TRBV19
j_call: TRBJ1-2

cdr3_nt: TGCAGCGGGGGGTTCGGGGAATACGAGCAGTACTTC
cdr3_aa: CSGGFGEYEQYF
d_call: -
clone_size: many
v_call: TRBV29-1
j_call: TRBJ2-7

cdr3_nt: TGTGCCAGCAGTGGGGTGGGGGAGCACTACGAGCAGTACTTC
cdr3_aa: CASSGVGEHYEQYF
d_call: -
clone_size: -
v_call: TRBV7-8
j_call: TRBJ2-7

cdr3_nt: TGTGCCAGCAGCCCCACCGTCGGGACAGGGGGCTCAGGGGCCAACGTCCTGACTTTC
cdr3_aa: CASSPTVGTGGSGANVLTF
d_call: TRBD1
clone_size: many
v_call: TRBV9
j_call: TRBJ2-6

cdr3_nt: TGTGCCAGCACCCTCCAAGATACGCAGTATTTT
cdr3_aa: CASTLQDTQYF
d_call: -
clone_size: many
v_call: TRBV6-1
j_call: TRBJ2-3

cdr3_nt: TGTGCCAGCAGCAAAGGGGGGACAGGAGCTTTCTTT
cdr3_aa: CASSKGGTGAFF
d_call: TRBD1
clone_size: -
v_call: TRBV27
j_call: TRBJ1-1

cdr3_nt: TGCAGTTCATCCGGGACAGGGGTGGGCGGAGGGCAGTTCTTC
cdr3_aa: CSSSGTGVGGGQFF
d_call: TRBD1
clone_size: many
v_call: TRBV20-1
j_call: TRBJ2-1

cdr3_nt: TGCGCCAGCAGCGGGGACCTAACTAACACTGAAGCTTTCTTT
cdr3_aa: CASSGDLTNTEAFF
d_call: -
clone_size: many
v_call: TRBV5-1
j_call: TRBJ1-1

cdr3_nt: TGCAGTGCTAGAGGGGGGGCATACGGGGGGACCACAGATACGCAGTATTTT
cdr3_aa: CSARGGAYGGTTDTQYF
d_call: -
clone_size: -
v_call: TRBV20-1
j_call: TRBJ2-3

cdr3_nt: TGTGCCAGCAGCCCAGCGGGCACGGATTCACCCCTCCACTTT
cdr3_aa: CASSPAGTDSPLHF
d_call: -
clone_size: -
v_call: TRBV7-6
j_call: TRBJ1-6

cdr3_nt: TGCGCCAGCAGCTTGGGGACCACCGGGGAGCTGTTTTTT
cdr3_aa: CASSLGTTGELFF
d_call: -
clone_size: many
v_call: TRBV5-1
j_call: TRBJ2-2

cdr3_nt: TGTGCCAGTAGTGGGAAATGGGCAGGGGAGGCGAACTATGGCTACACCTTC
cdr3_aa: CASSGKWAGEANYGYTF
d_call: -
clone_size: -
v_call: TRBV19
j_call: TRBJ1-2

cdr3_nt: TGTGCCATCAGTTACTCACTTAGCGGAGCGAACACCGGGGAGCTGTTTTTT
cdr3_aa: CAISYSLSGANTGELFF
d_call: -
clone_size: -
v_call: TRBV10-3
j_call: TRBJ2-2

cdr3_nt: TGTGCCAGCAGCTCGAGGACAGGGGAAGGTGTTGGAGAAGCTTTCTTT
cdr3_aa: CASSSRTGEGVGEAFF
d_call: TRBD1
clone_size: -
v_call: TRBV5-8
j_call: TRBJ1-1

cdr3_nt: TGTGCCAGCAGTCCTGAAGGAGCAAAACGCGGAAACACCATATATTTT
cdr3_aa: CASSPEGAKRGNTIYF
d_call: -
clone_size: many
v_call: TRBV4-2
j_call: TRBJ1-3